The 17 T cell receptor beta chains below all came from one sample that was sequenced in a study of post-analysis software for immune sequencing data. The TCR beta cDNA libraries carried unique molecular identifiers. TCRdb re-derived calls from the PCR reads in MiXCR, one entry per CDR3 protein. The table records a few hundred thousand distinct CDR3 sequences, 36% of them present only once. Antigen specificity for these receptors is unknown. Overall study results and limits: Five or six TRBV segments, TRBV5-6, TRBV5-1 and TRBV20-1 among them, were found more frequent in patients than controls.

Material for sequencing was blood. These receptors originate from a girl aged 10 to 17 with multiple sclerosis.

This clonotype was detected many times. The rearrangement links TRBV6-5 to TRBJ1-2; D is unresolved. The CDR3 is made up of 12 amino acids. Germline V lookup: CDR1 MNHEY, CDR2 SVGAGI. The germline V and J ends were trimmed by 6 bases and 4 bases, with 9 bases remaining between them. The CDR3 DNA is TGTGCCAGCAGGACGACGAGCTATGGCTACACCTTC. This codes for CASRTTSYGYTF.

A remark on this clonotype: A much larger clone differs from this one at a single base, so this may be a read error. The chain links TRBV18 to TRBJ2-7; D not certain. V was shortened by 2 bases and J by 7 bases, with 15 bases between the two germline ends. CDR1 is KGHSH, CDR2 LQKENI, per germline. CDR3 length: 14 amino acids. CDR3 nucleotide sequence: TGTGCCAGCTCACCATGTGGCAACCCTCGGGAGCAGTACTTC. Protein product: CASSPCGNPREQYF.

In its sample, this clonotype was seen many times. The chain carries TRBV29-1 and TRBJ2-3; 8 bases are a match to TRBD2. V dropped 6 bases and J dropped 8; count of bases not matched to a gene: 10. Per germline, CDR1 SQVTM and CDR2 ANQGSEA. CDR3 length equals 13 residues. The CDR3 sequence is CSVQWSAGGTQYF. In nucleotides, the CDR3 is TGCAGCGTGCAATGGTCGGCGGGGGGTACGCAGTATTTT.

CDR3 in DNA: TGTGCCAGCAGGTCGACCTTCTACGAGCAGTACTTC. Amino acids: CASRSTFYEQYF. The rearrangement links TRBV27 to TRBJ2-7; D call uncertain. Germline CDR1 is MNHEY and CDR2 is SMNVEV (reference sequence). Trimming took off 6 bases at V and 3 bases at J, with 9 bases between the two ends. This CDR3 has 12 residues.

About this clonotype itself: This may be a read error: a much more frequent sequence differs by one nucleotide. The chain is built from TRBV5-1 and TRBJ2-1; 8 bases fit TRBD2. With 1 base clipped from V and 8 bases from J, the junction kept 14 bases outside the gene matches. This CDR3 comprises 17 residues. Per germline, CDR1 SGHRS and CDR2 YFSETQ. CDR3 loop: CASSLTSSGRGRDEQFF. In nucleotides, the CDR3 is TGCGCCAGCAGCTTGACGTCTAGCGGGCGAGGGAGGGATGAGCAGTTCTTC.

This clonotype was seen more than once but under ten times. The chain joins TRBV2 to TRBJ2-1; 12 nucleotides line up with TRBD2. The CDR3 loop spans 15 amino acids. Germline lookup yields CDR1 SNHLY and CDR2 FYNNEI. Trimming removed 7 bases from V and 3 bases from J; junction bases left unmatched: 4. The CDR3 bases are TGTGCCAGCAAGAAGGGACTAGCGGGCTACAATGAGCAGTTCTTC. Protein: CASKKGLAGYNEQFF. Full variable domain (missing parts from reference TRBV2 and TRBJ2-1): EPEVTQTPSHQVTQMGQEVILRCVPISNHLYFYWYRQILGQKVEFLVSFYNNEISEKSEIFDDQFSVERPDGSNFTLKIRSTKLEDSAMYFCASKKGLAGYNEQFFGPGTRLTVL.

This rearrangement joins TRBV6-5 to TRBJ1-2; no reliable D call. There are 15 residues in the CDR3. Germline assignment: CDR1 MNHEY and CDR2 SVGAGI. Between the trimmed V and J ends, which lost 0 bases and 1 base, there was a span of 9 bases. The DNA for the CDR3 is TGTGCCAGCAGTTACTCCGGCACCCATAACTATGGCTACACCTTC. This gives the protein CASSYSGTHNYGYTF.

Worth noting for this clonotype: A single base separates this from a much larger clone, so it may be a read error. This chain uses TRBV20-1 with TRBJ2-5, with TRBD2 as a possible D gene (6 bases). There are 12 residues in the CDR3. Germline CDR1 is DFQATT and CDR2 is SNEGSKA (reference sequence). Written as DNA, the CDR3 is TGCAGTACTAGCCGGACATGGGAGACCCAGTACTTC. Translating gives CSTSRTWETQYF.

This clonotype was picked up many times. V and J are TRBV12-3 or TRBV12-4 and TRBJ2-5; TRBD2 matches at 12 bases. The length of the CDR3 is 17 residues. The trim removed 3 bases at V and 5 bases at J, leaving 10 bases unmatched. CDR3 in DNA: TGTGCCAGCAGTTTGCCGCGGGCTAGCGGGAGGGACGAGACCCAGTACTTC. Amino acid sequence: CASSLPRASGRDETQYF.

In this sample, this clonotype turned up many times. V and J are TRBV10-3 and TRBJ2-7, with 11 positions matching TRBD1. V was pared by 3 bases and J by 2 bases, with 3 bases of the junction left unmatched. The CDR3 runs 15 residues. Germline assignment: CDR1 ENHRY and CDR2 SYGVKD. The CDR3 loop is CAISDRDRGAYEQYF. The CDR3 DNA follows: TGTGCCATCAGTGATAGGGACAGGGGGGCCTACGAGCAGTACTTC.

This clonotype was counted many times. CDR3 DNA: TGTGCCAGCAGCTCAATGACCCTCGGGTCACCCCTCCACTTT. The encoded protein is CASSSMTLGSPLHF. The chain has TRBV5-4 and TRBJ1-6; D is unclear. The CDR3 extends over 14 amino acids. Looked up from germline, CDR1 is SGHNT and CDR2 is YYREEE (reference sequence). V lost 3 bases to trimming and J lost 10 bases, with 14 bases between them.

This chain links TRBV5-1 with TRBJ2-5; 15 bases map to TRBD2. The CDR3 runs 16 residues. V trimming: 4 bases; J trimming: 5 bases; junction bases outside the gene matches: 6. CDR1 SGHRS and CDR2 YFSETQ come from the germline V gene. CDR3 sequence (DNA): TGCGCCAGCAGCCCCGGGACTAGCGGGAGGAAGGAGACCCAGTACTTC. Protein: CASSPGTSGRKETQYF.

This chain connects TRBV29-1 to TRBJ1-4; D is unclear. CDR1 and CDR2 (germline): SQVTM, ANQGSEA. V gave up 7 bases and J gave up 12 bases, with 18 bases separating them. The CDR3 totals 12 residues. The CDR3 is CSALDGFEQLFF. As DNA, the CDR3 is TGCAGCGCCCTGGACGGCTTCGAACAACTGTTTTTT.

This clonotype was counted many times. The chain is built from TRBV4-1 and TRBJ2-7, with D unresolved. Trimming took off 0 bases at V and 4 bases at J, with 7 bases between the two ends. The CDR3 totals 13 residues. The V gene's germline CDR1 is MGHRA and CDR2 YSYEKL. The DNA for the CDR3 is TGCGCCAGCAGCCAAGATCTGAGGTACGAGCAGTACTTC. Translation: CASSQDLRYEQYF.

This sequence joins TRBV5-1 and TRBJ2-7; 7 bases agree with TRBD1. V lost 0 bases to trimming and J lost 2 bases; unmatched junction nucleotides: 2. The germline V gene encodes CDR1 SGHRS and CDR2 YFSETQ. The CDR3 loop spans 14 amino acids. In DNA form, the CDR3 reads TGCGCCAGCAGCTTGGGGGACAGTGCCTACGAGCAGTACTTC. As protein: CASSLGDSAYEQYF. Combining the CDR3 with reference TRBV5-1 and TRBJ2-7 gives the whole variable domain KAGVTQTPRYLIKTRGQQVTLSCSPISGHRSVSWYQQTPGQGLQFLFEYFSETQRNKGNFPGRFSGRQFSNSRSEMNVSTLELGDSALYLCASSLGDSAYEQYFGPGTRLTVT.

This clonotype was counted ten times or more. The genes are TRBV6-5 and TRBJ1-5; the D is unclear. Between the trimmed V and J ends, which lost 0 bases and 5 bases, there was a span of 11 bases. CDR3 length: 15 amino acids. Germline loops: CDR1 MNHEY, CDR2 SVGAGI. CDR3 residues: CASSYSLGSDQPQHF. The CDR3 DNA reads as TGTGCCAGCAGTTACTCGCTCGGCAGCGATCAGCCCCAGCATTTT.

This clonotype came up many times. CDR3 DNA sequence: TGCGCCAGCAGCCCACTCTCTGGGGCCAACGTCCTGACTTTC. Translating gives CASSPLSGANVLTF. The J gene is TRBJ2-6, the V gene TRBV5-1; D uncertain. The germline CDR1 and CDR2 sequences are SGHRS and YFSETQ. The germline V and J ends were trimmed by 4 bases and 0 bases, with 5 bases remaining between them. The CDR3 is 14 amino acids.